The sample holds many counts of the clone carrying this T cell receptor (beta chain). Its cognate antigen is unknown. This CDR3 has 13 residues. Deletions cut 1 base from V and 0 bases from J, with 7 bases between. Germline CDR1 is DFQATT and CDR2 is SNEGSKA (reference sequence). This entry comes from a study of regulatory T cells in long-lasting Graves disease. HTBI primers from iRepertoire and Arm-PCR of CDR3 regions yielded the TCR beta libraries. TCRdb fed the multiplex PCR reads into MiXCR, producing one record per CDR3 protein. The sample gives about 470,000 distinct CDR3 sequences, around 21% of which show up once; approximately 8% is in the top ten. General study findings and limits: It was in persistent disease that TRBV28, TRBJ1-2 and TRBJ2-5 were favored. Persistent-disease Graves' patients showed less TCR diversity than new cases.

Time point denoted: persistent/refractory GD, antithyroid drugs over 5 years with positive TRAb. The authors made the TCR library using RNA they extracted from PBMCs. This specimen consisted of peripheral blood mononuclear cells (PBMCs), obtained when the disease was refractory, from a patient treated with antithyroid drugs. V is TRBV20-1 and J is TRBJ2-7; no firm D call. The sequence came from a female donor with Graves disease. The CDR3 loop is CSARGRNSYEQYF. The CDR3 bases are TGCAGTGCTAGAGGACGGAACTCCTACGAGCAGTACTTC.